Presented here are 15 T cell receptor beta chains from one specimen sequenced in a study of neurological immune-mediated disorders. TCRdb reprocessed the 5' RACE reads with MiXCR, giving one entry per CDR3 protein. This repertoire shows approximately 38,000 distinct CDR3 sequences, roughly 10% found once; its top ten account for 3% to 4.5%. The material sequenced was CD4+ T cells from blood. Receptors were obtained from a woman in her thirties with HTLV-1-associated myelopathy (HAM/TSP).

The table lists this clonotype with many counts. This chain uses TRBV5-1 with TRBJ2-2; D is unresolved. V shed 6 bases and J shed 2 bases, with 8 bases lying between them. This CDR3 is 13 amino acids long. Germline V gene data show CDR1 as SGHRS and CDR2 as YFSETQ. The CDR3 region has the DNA TGCGCCAGCACCCCCAATAACACCGGGGAGCTGTTTTTT. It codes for CASTPNNTGELFF.

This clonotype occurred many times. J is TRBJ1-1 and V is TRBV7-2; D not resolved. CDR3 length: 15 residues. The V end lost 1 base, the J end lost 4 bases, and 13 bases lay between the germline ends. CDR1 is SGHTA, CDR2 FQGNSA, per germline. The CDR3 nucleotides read TGTGCCAGCAGCTTAGGGTTCAAGGGTCCCACTGAAGCTTTCTTT. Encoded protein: CASSLGFKGPTEAFF.

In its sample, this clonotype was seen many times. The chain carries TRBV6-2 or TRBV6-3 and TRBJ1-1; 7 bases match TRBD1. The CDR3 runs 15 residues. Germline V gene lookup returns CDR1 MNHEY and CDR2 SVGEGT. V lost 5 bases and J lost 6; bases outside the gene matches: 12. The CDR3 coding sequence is TGTGCCAGCAGTCCTGCGACAGGGAGGATGCCTGAAGCTTTCTTT. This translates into CASSPATGRMPEAFF.

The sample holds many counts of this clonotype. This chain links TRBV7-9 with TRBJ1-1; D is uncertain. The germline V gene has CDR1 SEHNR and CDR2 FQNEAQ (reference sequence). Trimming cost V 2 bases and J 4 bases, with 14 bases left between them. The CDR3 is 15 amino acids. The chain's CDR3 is CASSLRPGSTTEAFF. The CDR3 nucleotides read TGTGCCAGCAGCTTAAGGCCGGGGTCGACCACTGAAGCTTTCTTT.

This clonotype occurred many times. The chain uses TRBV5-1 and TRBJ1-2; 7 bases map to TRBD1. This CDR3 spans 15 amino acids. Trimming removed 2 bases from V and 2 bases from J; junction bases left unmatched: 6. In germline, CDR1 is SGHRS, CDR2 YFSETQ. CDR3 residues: CASSFGDRQNYGYTF. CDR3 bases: TGCGCCAGCAGCTTCGGGGACAGACAAAACTATGGCTACACCTTC.

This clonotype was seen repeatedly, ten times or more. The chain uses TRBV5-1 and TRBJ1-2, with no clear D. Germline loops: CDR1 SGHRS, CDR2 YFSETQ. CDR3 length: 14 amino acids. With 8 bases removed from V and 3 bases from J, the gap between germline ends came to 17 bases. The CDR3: CASHRPGRDYGYTF. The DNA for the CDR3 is TGCGCCAGTCATCGTCCGGGGAGAGACTATGGCTACACCTTC. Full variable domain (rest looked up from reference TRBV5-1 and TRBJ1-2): KAGVTQTPRYLIKTRGQQVTLSCSPISGHRSVSWYQQTPGQGLQFLFEYFSETQRNKGNFPGRFSGRQFSNSRSEMNVSTLELGDSALYLCASHRPGRDYGYTFGSGTRLTVV.

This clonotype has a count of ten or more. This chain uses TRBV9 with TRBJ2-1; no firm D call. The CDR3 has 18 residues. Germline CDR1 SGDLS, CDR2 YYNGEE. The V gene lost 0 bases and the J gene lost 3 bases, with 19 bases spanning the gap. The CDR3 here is CASSVVVSGGVNYNEQFF. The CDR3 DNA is TGTGCCAGCAGCGTAGTGGTTAGTGGCGGAGTGAACTACAATGAGCAGTTCTTC.

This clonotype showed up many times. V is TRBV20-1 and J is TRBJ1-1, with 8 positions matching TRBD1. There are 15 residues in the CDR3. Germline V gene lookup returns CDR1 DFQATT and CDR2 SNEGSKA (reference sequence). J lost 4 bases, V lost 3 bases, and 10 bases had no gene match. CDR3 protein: CSARGHSGGGTEAFF. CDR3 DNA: TGCAGTGCTAGGGGCCACTCAGGGGGCGGCACTGAAGCTTTCTTT.

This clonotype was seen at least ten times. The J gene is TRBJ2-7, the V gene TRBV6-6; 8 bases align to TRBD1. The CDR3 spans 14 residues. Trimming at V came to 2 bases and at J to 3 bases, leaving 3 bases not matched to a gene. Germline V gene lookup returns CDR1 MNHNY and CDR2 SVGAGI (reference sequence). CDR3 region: CASSYRTGGYEQYF. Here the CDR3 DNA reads TGTGCCAGCAGTTACCGAACAGGGGGCTACGAGCAGTACTTC.

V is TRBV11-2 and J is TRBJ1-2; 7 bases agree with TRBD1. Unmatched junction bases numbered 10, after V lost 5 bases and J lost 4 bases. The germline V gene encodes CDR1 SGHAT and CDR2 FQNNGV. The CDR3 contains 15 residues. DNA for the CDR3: TGTGCCAGCAGCAGAGGGGGCCATTTGGGCTATGGCTACACCTTC. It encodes CASSRGGHLGYGYTF.

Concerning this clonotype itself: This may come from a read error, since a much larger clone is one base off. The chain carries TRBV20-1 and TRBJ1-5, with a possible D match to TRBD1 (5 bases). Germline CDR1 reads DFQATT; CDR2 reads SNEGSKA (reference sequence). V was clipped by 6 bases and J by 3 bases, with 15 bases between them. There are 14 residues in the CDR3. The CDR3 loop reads CSAGVGVPNQPQHF. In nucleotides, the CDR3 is TGCAGTGCGGGCGTAGGGGTCCCCAATCAGCCCCAGCATTTT.

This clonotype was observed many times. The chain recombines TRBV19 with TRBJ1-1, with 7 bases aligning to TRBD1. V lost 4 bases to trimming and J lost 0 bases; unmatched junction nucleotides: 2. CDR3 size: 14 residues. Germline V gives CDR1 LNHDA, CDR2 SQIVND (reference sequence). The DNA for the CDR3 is TGTGCCAGTAGTACACAGGGGTTGAACACTGAAGCTTTCTTT. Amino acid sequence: CASSTQGLNTEAFF.

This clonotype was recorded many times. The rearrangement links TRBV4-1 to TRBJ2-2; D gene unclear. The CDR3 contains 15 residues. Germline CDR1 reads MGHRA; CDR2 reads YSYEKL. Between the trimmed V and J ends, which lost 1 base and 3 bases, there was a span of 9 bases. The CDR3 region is CASSQVRLYTGELFF. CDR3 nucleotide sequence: TGCGCCAGCAGCCAAGTGCGACTCTACACCGGGGAGCTGTTTTTT.

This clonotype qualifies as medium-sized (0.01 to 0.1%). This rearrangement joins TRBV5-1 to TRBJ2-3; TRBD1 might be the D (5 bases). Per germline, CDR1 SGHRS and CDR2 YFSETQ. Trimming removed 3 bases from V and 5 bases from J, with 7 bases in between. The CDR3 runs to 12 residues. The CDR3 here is CASSYGQDTQYF. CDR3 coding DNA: TGCGCCAGCAGCTACGGACAAGATACGCAGTATTTT.

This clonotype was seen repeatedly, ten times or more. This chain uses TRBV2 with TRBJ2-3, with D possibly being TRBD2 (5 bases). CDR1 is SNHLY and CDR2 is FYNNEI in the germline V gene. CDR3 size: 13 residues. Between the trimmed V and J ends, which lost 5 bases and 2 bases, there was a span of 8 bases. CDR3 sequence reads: CASSTGITDTQYF. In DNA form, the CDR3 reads TGTGCCAGCAGTACGGGAATCACAGATACGCAGTATTTT.